This T cell receptor beta chain was captured in a study of technical replicates of blood from several donors (dated by TCRdb to 2017 to 2019). Libraries were made using the immunoSEQ multiplex PCR assay. TCRdb took over this immuneACCESS table, retaining in-frame rearrangements with V and J assigned. Such tables are incomplete; in checked studies, under half of the missing clones stem from an unresolved V gene, and the remainder is unexplained. A total of about 94,000 clones appear in this sample, 95% of them only once. The ten largest account for about 0.21% of the sample. The CDR3, cysteine through phenylalanine, is 17 amino acids long. The CDR3 DNA has 51 bases and is translated from base 1. From V the trimming removes 0 bases and from J it removes 0 bases, while the gene matches leave 6 bases of the junction unaccounted for. From a lookup of the germline V gene, CDR1 and CDR2 are SGHRS and YFSETQ.

With respect to this clone: The antigen this receptor binds is unknown. Per-base qualities were not stored, and no clone one base away is much larger.

The sequenced material came from T cells isolated from PBMCs. The receptor was derived from a human donor in good health. Recombination linked TRBV5-1 to TRBJ2-3; TRBD2 aligns with 8 central bases. Here is the DNA: TGCGCCAGCAGCTTGGAAGGGACTAGAGATAGCACAGATACGCAGTATTTT. It is translated as CASSLEGTRDSTDTQYF.